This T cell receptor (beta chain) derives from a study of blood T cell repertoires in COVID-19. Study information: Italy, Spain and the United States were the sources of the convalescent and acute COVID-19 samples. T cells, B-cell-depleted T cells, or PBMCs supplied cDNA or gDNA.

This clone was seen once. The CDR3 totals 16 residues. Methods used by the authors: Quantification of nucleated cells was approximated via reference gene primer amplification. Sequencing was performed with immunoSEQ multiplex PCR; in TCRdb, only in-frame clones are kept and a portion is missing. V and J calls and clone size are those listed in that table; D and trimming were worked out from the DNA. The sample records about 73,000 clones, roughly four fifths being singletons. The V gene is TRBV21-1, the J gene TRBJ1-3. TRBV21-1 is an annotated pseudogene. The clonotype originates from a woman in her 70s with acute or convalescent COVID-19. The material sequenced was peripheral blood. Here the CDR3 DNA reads TGTGCCAGCAGCAAAGCCCGGCGAGGGTTCGGAAACACCATATATTTT. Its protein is CASSKARRGFGNTIYF.